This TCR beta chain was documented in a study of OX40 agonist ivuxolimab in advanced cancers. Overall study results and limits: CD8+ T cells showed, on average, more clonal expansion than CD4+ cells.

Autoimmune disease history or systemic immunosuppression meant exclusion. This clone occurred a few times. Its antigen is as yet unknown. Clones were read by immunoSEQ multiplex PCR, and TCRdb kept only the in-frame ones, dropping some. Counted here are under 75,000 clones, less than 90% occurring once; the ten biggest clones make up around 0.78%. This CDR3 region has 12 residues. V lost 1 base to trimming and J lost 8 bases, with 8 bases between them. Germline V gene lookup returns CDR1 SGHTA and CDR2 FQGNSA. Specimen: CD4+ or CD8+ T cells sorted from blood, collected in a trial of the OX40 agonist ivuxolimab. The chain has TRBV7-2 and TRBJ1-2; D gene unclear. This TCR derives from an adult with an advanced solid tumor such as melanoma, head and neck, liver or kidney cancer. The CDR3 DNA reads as TGTGCCAGCAGCTTAGAACTAGGGGGCTACACCTTC. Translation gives CASSLELGGYTF.